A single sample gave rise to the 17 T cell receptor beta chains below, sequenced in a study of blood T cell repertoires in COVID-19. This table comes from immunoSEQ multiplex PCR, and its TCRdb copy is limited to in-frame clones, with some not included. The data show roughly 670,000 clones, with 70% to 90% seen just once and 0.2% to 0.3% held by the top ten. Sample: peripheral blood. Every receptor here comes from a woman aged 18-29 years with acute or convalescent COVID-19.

For the CDR3, the DNA is TGTGCCAGCAGCTGGGGACAGGGGGCGCTCAATGAGCAGTTCTTC. It codes for CASSWGQGALNEQFF. J is TRBJ2-1 and V is TRBV5-4; 12 bases match TRBD1. With 3 bases clipped from V and 6 bases from J, the junction kept 4 bases outside the gene matches. Germline values: CDR1 SGHNT, CDR2 YYREEE (reference sequence). The CDR3 is 15 residues long.

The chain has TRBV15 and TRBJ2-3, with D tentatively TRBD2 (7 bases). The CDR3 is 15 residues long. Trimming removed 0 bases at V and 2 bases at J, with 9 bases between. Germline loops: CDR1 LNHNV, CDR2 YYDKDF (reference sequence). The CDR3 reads CATSREGGPTDTQYF. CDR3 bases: TGTGCCACCAGCAGAGAGGGGGGGCCCACAGATACGCAGTATTTT.

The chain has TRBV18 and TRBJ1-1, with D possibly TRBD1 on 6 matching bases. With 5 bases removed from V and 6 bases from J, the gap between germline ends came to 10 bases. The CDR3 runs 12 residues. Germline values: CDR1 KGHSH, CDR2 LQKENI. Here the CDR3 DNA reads TGTGCCAGCTCAAAAACAGGGCCTGAAGCTTTCTTT. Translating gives CASSKTGPEAFF.

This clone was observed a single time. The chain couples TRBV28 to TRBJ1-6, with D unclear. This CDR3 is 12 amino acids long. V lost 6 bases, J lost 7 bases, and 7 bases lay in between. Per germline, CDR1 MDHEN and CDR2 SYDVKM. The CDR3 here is CASSLTNSPLHF. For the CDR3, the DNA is TGTGCCAGCAGCTTGACAAATTCACCCCTCCACTTT.

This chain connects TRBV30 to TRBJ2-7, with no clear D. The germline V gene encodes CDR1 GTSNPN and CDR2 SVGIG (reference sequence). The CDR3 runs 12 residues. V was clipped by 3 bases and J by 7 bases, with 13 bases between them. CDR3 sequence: CAWSLSVWEQYF. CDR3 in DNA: TGTGCCTGGAGCCTATCTGTCTGGGAGCAGTACTTC.

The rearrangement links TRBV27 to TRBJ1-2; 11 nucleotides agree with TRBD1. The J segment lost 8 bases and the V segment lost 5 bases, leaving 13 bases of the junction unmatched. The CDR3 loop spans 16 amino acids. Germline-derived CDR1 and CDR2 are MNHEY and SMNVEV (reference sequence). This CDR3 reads CASSPWTGGAFYGYTF. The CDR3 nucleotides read TGTGCCAGCAGTCCGTGGACAGGGGGCGCTTTCTACGGCTACACCTTC.

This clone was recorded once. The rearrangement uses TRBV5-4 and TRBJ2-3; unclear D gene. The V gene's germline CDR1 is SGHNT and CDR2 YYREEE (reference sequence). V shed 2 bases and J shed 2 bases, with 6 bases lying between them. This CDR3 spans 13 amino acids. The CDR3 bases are TGTGCCAGCAGCTTCGTCTTCACAGATACGCAGTATTTT. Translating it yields CASSFVFTDTQYF.

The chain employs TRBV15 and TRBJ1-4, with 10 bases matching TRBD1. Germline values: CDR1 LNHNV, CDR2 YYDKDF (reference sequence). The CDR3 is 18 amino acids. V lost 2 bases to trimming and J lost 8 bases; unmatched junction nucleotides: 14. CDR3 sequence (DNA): TGTGCCACCAGCAGATGGGCCCCGGGACAGGGGACGGAGGAAAAACTGTTTTTT. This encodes CATSRWAPGQGTEEKLFF.

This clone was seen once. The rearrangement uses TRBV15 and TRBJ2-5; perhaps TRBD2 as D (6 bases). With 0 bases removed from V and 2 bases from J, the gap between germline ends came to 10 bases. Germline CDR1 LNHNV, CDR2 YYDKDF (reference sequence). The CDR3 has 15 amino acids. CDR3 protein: CATSRDLRGQETQYF. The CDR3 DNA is TGTGCCACCAGCAGAGATCTGCGGGGTCAAGAGACCCAGTACTTC.

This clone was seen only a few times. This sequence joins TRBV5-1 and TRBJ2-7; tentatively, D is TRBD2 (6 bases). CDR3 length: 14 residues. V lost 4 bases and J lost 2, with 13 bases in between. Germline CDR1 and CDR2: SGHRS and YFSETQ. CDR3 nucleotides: TGCGCCAGCAGCCTGGGTGGAGGGCCCTACGAGCAGTACTTC. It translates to CASSLGGGPYEQYF.

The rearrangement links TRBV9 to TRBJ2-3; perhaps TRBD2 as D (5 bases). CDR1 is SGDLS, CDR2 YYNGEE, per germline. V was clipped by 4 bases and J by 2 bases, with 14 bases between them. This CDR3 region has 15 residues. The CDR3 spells CASSLSRTSTDTQYF. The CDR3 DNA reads TGTGCCAGCAGCCTTAGTCGGACTTCCACAGATACGCAGTATTTT.

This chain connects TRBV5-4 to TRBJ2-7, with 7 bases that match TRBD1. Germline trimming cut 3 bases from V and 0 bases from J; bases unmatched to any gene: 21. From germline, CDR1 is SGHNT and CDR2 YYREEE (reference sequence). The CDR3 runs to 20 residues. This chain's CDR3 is CASSSFPTGQLRTNSYEQYF. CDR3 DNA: TGTGCCAGCAGCTCGTTCCCGACGGGACAGTTGCGAACGAACTCCTACGAGCAGTACTTC.

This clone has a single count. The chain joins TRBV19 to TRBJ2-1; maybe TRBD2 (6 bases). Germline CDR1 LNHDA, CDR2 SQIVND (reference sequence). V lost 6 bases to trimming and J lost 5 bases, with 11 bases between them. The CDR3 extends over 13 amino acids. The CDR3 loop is CASRSLANNEQFF. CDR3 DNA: TGTGCCAGTAGGTCTCTAGCGAACAATGAGCAGTTCTTC.

The CDR3 protein is CATSRGGGLHEQYF. The CDR3 nucleotides read TGTGCCACCAGCAGAGGGGGGGGGCTCCACGAGCAGTACTTC. The chain uses TRBV15 and TRBJ2-7, with a weak D call TRBD2 (7 bases). CDR3 size: 14 residues. CDR1 is LNHNV and CDR2 is YYDKDF in the germline V gene (reference sequence). V lost 1 base to trimming and J lost 5 bases, with 12 bases between them.

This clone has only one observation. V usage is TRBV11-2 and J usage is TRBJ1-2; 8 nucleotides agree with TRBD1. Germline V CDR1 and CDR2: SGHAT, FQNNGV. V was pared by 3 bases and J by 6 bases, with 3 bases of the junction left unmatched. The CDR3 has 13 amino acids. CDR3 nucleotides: TGTGCCAGCAGCTTCCGGACAGGGAATGGCTACACCTTC. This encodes CASSFRTGNGYTF.

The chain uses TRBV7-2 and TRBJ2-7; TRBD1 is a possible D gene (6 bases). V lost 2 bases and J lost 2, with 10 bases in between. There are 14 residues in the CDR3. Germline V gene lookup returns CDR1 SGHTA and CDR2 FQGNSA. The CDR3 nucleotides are TGTGCCAGCAGCTTAAGCACAGGGACCTACGAGCAGTACTTC. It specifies CASSLSTGTYEQYF.

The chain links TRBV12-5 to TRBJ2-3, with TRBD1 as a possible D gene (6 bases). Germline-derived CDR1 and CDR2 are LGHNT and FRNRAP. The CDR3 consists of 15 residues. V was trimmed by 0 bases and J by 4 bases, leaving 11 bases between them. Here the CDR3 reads CASGLVQGIADTQYF. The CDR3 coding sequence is TGTGCTAGTGGTTTGGTACAGGGTATAGCAGATACGCAGTATTTT.